This T cell receptor (beta chain) was found in a study of OX40 agonist ivuxolimab in advanced cancers. The overall study: It was ivuxolimab, an agonistic anti-OX40 (CD134) antibody, that patients were treated with.

Unmatched junction bases numbered 11, after V lost 5 bases and J lost 8 bases. CDR3 length equals 14 residues. Germline V gives CDR1 MNHEY, CDR2 SVGAGI. The data were produced by immunoSEQ multiplex PCR, yet TCRdb's version contains in-frame clones alone and is incomplete. The table records more than 45,000 clones, approximately 71% of them present only once. Enrollment shut out patients with autoimmune disease history or systemic immunosuppression. Broader study findings: Expanded clones were, on average, more numerous in CD8+ T cells than in CD4+. Clones of CD4+ and CD8+ blood T cells grew by week 6 at doses of 0.1 to 3.0 mg/kg.

This clone appeared once. Its antigen is still unknown. The origin of this receptor is an adult with an advanced solid tumor such as melanoma, head and neck, liver or kidney cancer. This chain joins TRBV6-5 and TRBJ1-2; TRBD1 matches at 7 bases. Material: CD4+ or CD8+ T cells sorted from blood, obtained in a trial of the OX40 agonist ivuxolimab. CDR3: CASSTFSRGGGYTF. CDR3 in DNA: TGTGCCAGCAGTACTTTCAGCAGGGGGGGAGGCTACACCTTC.